Below are 21 T cell receptor beta chains sequenced from a single sample in a study of OX40 agonist ivuxolimab in advanced cancers. The library was made by the immunoSEQ multiplex PCR assay. TCRdb mirrors the immuneACCESS table, restricted to in-frame sequences. Some clones are absent from its copies; in checked studies, under half trace to an unresolved V gene, and the reason for the others is unknown. Counted in this sample were about 13,000 clones; around 69% of them appeared once. The leading ten clones occupy 30% to 45% of the sample. The sequencing here drew on CD4+ or CD8+ T cells sorted from blood, taken in a trial of the OX40 agonist ivuxolimab. Receptors were obtained from an adult with an advanced solid tumor such as melanoma, head and neck, liver or kidney cancer.

The V gene is TRBV6-6, the J gene TRBJ1-1; D gene ambiguous. Germline V CDR1 and CDR2: MNHNY, SVGAGI (reference sequence). CDR3 length: 14 amino acids. Trimming took 0 bases from V and 6 from J, leaving 11 bases between them. The CDR3 here is CASSYSEWGPEAFF. CDR3 DNA sequence: TGTGCCAGCAGTTACTCGGAGTGGGGTCCTGAAGCTTTCTTT.

This clone appeared a single time. The chain couples TRBV28 to TRBJ2-3; the D gene is possibly TRBD2 (6 bases). V was shortened by 7 bases and J by 8 bases, with 22 bases between the two germline ends. Per the germline V gene, CDR1 is MDHEN and CDR2 is SYDVKM. The CDR3 runs 15 residues. The CDR3 is CASTLEGSRGGTQYF. CDR3 DNA: TGTGCCAGCACCCTTGAGGGGTCTAGGGGAGGTACGCAGTATTTT. Full variable domain (remainder filled in from reference TRBV28 and TRBJ2-3): DVKVTQSSRYLVKRTGEKVFLECVQDMDHENMFWYRQDPGLGLRLIYFSYDVKMKEKGDIPEGYSVSREKKERFSLILESASTNQTSMYLCASTLEGSRGGTQYFGPGTRLTVL.

This clone was found a few times. The rearrangement joins TRBV9 to TRBJ2-1; a weak D match, TRBD2 (6 bases). CDR1 is SGDLS and CDR2 is YYNGEE in the germline V gene. Between the trimmed V and J ends, which lost 3 bases and 2 bases, there was a span of 12 bases. This CDR3 comprises 15 residues. The CDR3 is CASSAAGDPYNEQFF. CDR3 nucleotide sequence: TGTGCCAGCAGCGCAGCGGGCGATCCCTACAATGAGCAGTTCTTC.

The genes are TRBV18 and TRBJ2-5; 9 positions match TRBD1. Germline V gives CDR1 KGHSH, CDR2 LQKENI. The CDR3 loop spans 16 amino acids. Trimming took 2 bases from V and 3 from J; bases not matched to a gene: 7. DNA for the CDR3: TGTGCCAGCTCACCAACCGGGACAGGGTCAAAAGAGACCCAGTACTTC. Its translation is CASSPTGTGSKETQYF.

The chain couples TRBV6-5 to TRBJ1-2; 8 bases line up with TRBD1. CDR3 length: 13 residues. V trimming: 6 bases; J trimming: 7 bases; junction bases outside the gene matches: 7. Germline CDR1 is MNHEY and CDR2 is SVGAGI. Written as DNA, the CDR3 is TGTGCCAGCAGCCCCAGGGGGCATGGTGGCTACACCTTC. It encodes CASSPRGHGGYTF.

By frequency in the sample, this clone is medium-sized. The chain employs TRBV28 and TRBJ1-4, with D possibly matching TRBD1 (5 bases). The CDR3 runs 14 residues. V lost 2 bases and J lost 8, with 12 bases in between. Germline V gives CDR1 MDHEN, CDR2 SYDVKM. The CDR3 sequence is CASSLPGAAEKLFF. The DNA for the CDR3 is TGTGCCAGCAGTTTACCCGGGGCGGCCGAAAAACTGTTTTTT.

The J gene is TRBJ2-5, the V gene TRBV13; 9 nucleotides align to TRBD2. The CDR3 spans 15 residues. Germline-derived CDR1 and CDR2 are PRHDT and FYEKMQ (reference sequence). J lost 5 bases, V lost 5 bases, and 9 bases had no gene match. DNA for the CDR3: TGTGCCAGCAGCCTCCCCGGCGGGAGGGGGGAGACCCAGTACTTC. Its translation is CASSLPGGRGETQYF.

The V and J genes are TRBV5-1 and TRBJ2-3; D call uncertain. V was pared by 4 bases and J by 3 bases, with 9 bases between. The CDR3 is 13 residues long. Germline CDR1 SGHRS, CDR2 YFSETQ. In DNA form, the CDR3 reads TGCGCCAGCAGCCCTGGGTGGACAGATACGCAGTATTTT. This encodes CASSPGWTDTQYF.

This sequence joins TRBV7-3 and TRBJ2-5; D unresolved. The V and J ends lost 3 bases and 7 bases respectively, with 12 bases between them. The germline V gene encodes CDR1 SGHTA and CDR2 FQGTGA. CDR3 size: 13 residues. The CDR3 sequence: CASSLMVGGTQYF. The CDR3 DNA reads as TGTGCCAGCAGCTTGATGGTAGGCGGGACCCAGTACTTC.

The chain carries TRBV5-5 and TRBJ1-4; D is uncertain. The V end lost 4 bases, the J end lost 0 bases, and 16 bases lay between the germline ends. CDR3 length equals 17 residues. Germline loops: CDR1 SGHKS, CDR2 YYEKEE (reference sequence). The CDR3 DNA follows: TGTGCCAGCAGCCTCCCCACCGGCCCCGCAACTAATGAAAAACTGTTTTTT. Its protein product is CASSLPTGPATNEKLFF. Full variable domain (missing parts from reference TRBV5-5 and TRBJ1-4): DAGVTQSPTHLIKTRGQQVTLRCSPISGHKSVSWYQQVLGQGPQFIFQYYEKEERGRGNFPDRFSARQFPNYSSELNVNALLLGDSALYLCASSLPTGPATNEKLFFGSGTQLSVL.

The genes are TRBV5-6 and TRBJ2-2, with TRBD1 identical over 9 bases. Germline assignment: CDR1 SGHDT and CDR2 YYEEEE. The CDR3 consists of 15 residues. V lost 3 bases, J lost 5 bases, and 5 bases stayed unmatched. The CDR3 region has the DNA TGTGCCAGCAGCTCCGGGACAGGGTATACCGGGGAGCTGTTTTTT. Protein sequence: CASSSGTGYTGELFF.

This clone has a single count. V is TRBV7-9 and J is TRBJ2-1, with 9 bases aligning to TRBD1. The CDR3 sequence is 13 residues long. Per the germline V gene, CDR1 is SEHNR and CDR2 is FQNEAQ (reference sequence). V was pared by 5 bases and J by 9 bases, with 5 bases of the junction left unmatched. CDR3 sequence (DNA): TGTGCCAGCAGCCCAGGGACAGGGACTGAGCAGTTCTTC. It codes for CASSPGTGTEQFF.

The chain uses TRBV28 and TRBJ2-7; the match to TRBD2 covers 10 bases. Germline V gene data show CDR1 as MDHEN and CDR2 as SYDVKM. This CDR3 is built from 19 residues. After removal of 6 bases from V and 4 bases from J, the junction contained 21 bases not matched to a gene. Written as DNA, the CDR3 is TGTGCCAGCAGCTCCTATGAAGGTGGTTTGCTAGCGGGAGAATACGAGCAGTACTTC. Its protein is CASSSYEGGLLAGEYEQYF. Using reference TRBV28 and TRBJ2-7 for the parts outside the CDR3, the full variable domain is DVKVTQSSRYLVKRTGEKVFLECVQDMDHENMFWYRQDPGLGLRLIYFSYDVKMKEKGDIPEGYSVSREKKERFSLILESASTNQTSMYLCASSSYEGGLLAGEYEQYFGPGTRLTVT.

The chain is built from TRBV6-6 and TRBJ2-2, with TRBD1 identical over 9 bases. Unmatched junction bases numbered 5, after V lost 4 bases and J lost 5 bases. Germline V lookup: CDR1 MNHNY, CDR2 SVGAGI (reference sequence). The CDR3 length is 15 residues. The DNA for the CDR3 is TGTGCCAGCAGTTGGGGACAGGGAAGGACCGGGGAGCTGTTTTTT. Translation gives CASSWGQGRTGELFF.

The chain employs TRBV6-5 and TRBJ2-5, with D maybe TRBD2 (5 bases). Looked up from germline, CDR1 is MNHEY and CDR2 is SVGAGI. The CDR3 runs to 13 residues. Trimming removed 5 bases at V and 5 bases at J, with 12 bases between. CDR3: CASSEWGEETQYF. The CDR3, as DNA: TGTGCCAGCAGTGAATGGGGAGAGGAGACCCAGTACTTC.

This clone turned up a few times. The rearrangement uses TRBV6-1 and TRBJ1-4, with a tentative D call TRBD1 (6 bases). The germline CDR1 and CDR2 sequences are MNHNS and SASEGT. The CDR3 contains 15 residues. V was cut by 3 bases and J by 8 bases, with 16 bases left in between. CDR3 loop: CASSDTTGYYEKLFF. CDR3 in DNA: TGTGCCAGCAGTGATACGACAGGCTATTACGAAAAACTGTTTTTT.

The chain is built from TRBV4-1 and TRBJ2-6; D is possibly TRBD1 or TRBD2 (5 bases each). V was cut by 7 bases and J by 4 bases, with 14 bases left in between. This CDR3 is 15 amino acids long. Per the germline V gene, CDR1 is MGHRA and CDR2 is YSYEKL. DNA of the CDR3: TGCGCCAGCAACTGGGACGCAGCCGGGGCCAACGTCCTGACTTTC. Its translation: CASNWDAAGANVLTF.

Details on this clone: A read error likely explains this, since a far larger clone differs by one base. The rearrangement uses TRBV2 and TRBJ2-3; D remains ambiguous. This CDR3 is built from 13 residues. Deletions cut 3 bases from V and 3 bases from J, with 7 bases between. Germline CDR1 SNHLY, CDR2 FYNNEI. The CDR3: CASSEGGTDTQYF. DNA for the CDR3: TGTGCCAGCAGTGAGGGTGGGACAGATACGCAGTATTTT.

The chain joins TRBV27 to TRBJ2-1, with 10 bases identical to TRBD2. V shed 4 bases, J shed 5 bases, and the junction held 5 bases outside the gene matches. The CDR3 sequence is 15 residues long. CDR1 MNHEY and CDR2 SMNVEV come from the germline V gene (reference sequence). The CDR3 DNA reads as TGTGCCAGCAGTTCCGGACTAGCGGAGAACAATGAGCAGTTCTTC. Translated, it gives CASSSGLAENNEQFF.

This sequence joins TRBV6-4 and TRBJ2-7, with TRBD2 identical over 9 bases. Germline CDR1 and CDR2: MRHNA and SNTAGT. CDR3 length: 13 residues. Losses at the gene ends were 4 bases for V and 4 bases for J; bases not matched to a gene: 2. The CDR3 DNA reads as TGTGCCAGCAGTGCGACTAGCGGTTACGAGCAGTACTTC. As protein: CASSATSGYEQYF.

The rearrangement uses TRBV29-1 and TRBJ2-1; no clear D. The ends were cut back, 7 bases at V and 0 bases at J, with 13 bases in the middle. The CDR3 is 14 residues long. CDR1 is SQVTM, CDR2 ANQGSEA, per germline. The CDR3 nucleotides read TGCAGCGCCCCCCTGCCGAGCTCCTACAATGAGCAGTTCTTC. Amino acid sequence: CSAPLPSSYNEQFF.